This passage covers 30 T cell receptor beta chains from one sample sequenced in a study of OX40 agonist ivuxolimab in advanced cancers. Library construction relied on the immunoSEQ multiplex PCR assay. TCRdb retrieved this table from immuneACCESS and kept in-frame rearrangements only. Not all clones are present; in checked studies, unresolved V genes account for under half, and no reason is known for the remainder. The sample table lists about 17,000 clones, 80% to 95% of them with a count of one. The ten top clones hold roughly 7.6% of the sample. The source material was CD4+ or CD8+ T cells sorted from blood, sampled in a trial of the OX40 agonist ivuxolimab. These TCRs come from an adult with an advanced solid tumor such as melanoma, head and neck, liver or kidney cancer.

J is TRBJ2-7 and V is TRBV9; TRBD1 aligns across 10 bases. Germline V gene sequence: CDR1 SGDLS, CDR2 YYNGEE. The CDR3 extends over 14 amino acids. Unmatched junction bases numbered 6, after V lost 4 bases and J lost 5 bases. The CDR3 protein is CASSPRQGANEQYF. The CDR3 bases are TGTGCCAGCAGCCCCCGACAGGGGGCCAACGAGCAGTACTTC.

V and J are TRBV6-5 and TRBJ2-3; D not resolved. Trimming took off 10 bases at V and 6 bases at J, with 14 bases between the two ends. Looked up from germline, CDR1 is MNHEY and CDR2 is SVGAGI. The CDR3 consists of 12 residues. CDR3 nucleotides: TGTGCCACCGCGACCTCCATGGATACGCAGTATTTT. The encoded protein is CATATSMDTQYF.

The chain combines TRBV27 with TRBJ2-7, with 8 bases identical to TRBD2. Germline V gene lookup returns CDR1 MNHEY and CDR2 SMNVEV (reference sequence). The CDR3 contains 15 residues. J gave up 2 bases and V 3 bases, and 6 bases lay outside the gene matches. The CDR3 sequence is CASSLAGGLPYEQYF. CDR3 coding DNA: TGTGCCAGCAGTTTGGCGGGGGGCCTCCCCTACGAGCAGTACTTC.

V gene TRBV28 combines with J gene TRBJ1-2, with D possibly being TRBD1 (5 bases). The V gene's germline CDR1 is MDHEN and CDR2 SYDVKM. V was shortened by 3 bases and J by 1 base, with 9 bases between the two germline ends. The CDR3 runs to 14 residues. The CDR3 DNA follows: TGTGCCAGCAGTTTGGCGGGGGTTAACTATGGCTACACCTTC. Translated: CASSLAGVNYGYTF.

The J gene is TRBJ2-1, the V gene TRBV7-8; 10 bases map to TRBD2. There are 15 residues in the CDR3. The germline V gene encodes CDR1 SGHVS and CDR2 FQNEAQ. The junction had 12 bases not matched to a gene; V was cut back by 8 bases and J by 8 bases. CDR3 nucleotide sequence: TGTGCCAGCCAAATAGCGGGAGGAGGTTGGGATGAGCAGTTCTTC. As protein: CASQIAGGGWDEQFF.

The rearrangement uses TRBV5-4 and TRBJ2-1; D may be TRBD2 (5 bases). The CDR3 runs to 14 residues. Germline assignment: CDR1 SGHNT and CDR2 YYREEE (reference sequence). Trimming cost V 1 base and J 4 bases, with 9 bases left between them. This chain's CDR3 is CASSLWTGYNEQFF. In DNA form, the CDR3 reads TGTGCCAGCAGCTTGTGGACTGGATACAATGAGCAGTTCTTC.

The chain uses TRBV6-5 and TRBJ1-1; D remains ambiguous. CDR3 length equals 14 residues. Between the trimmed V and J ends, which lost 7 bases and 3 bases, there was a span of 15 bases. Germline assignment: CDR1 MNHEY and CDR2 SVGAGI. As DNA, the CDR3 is TGTGCCAGCACGGTCAGCCCACGGGACACTGAAGCTTTCTTT. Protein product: CASTVSPRDTEAFF.

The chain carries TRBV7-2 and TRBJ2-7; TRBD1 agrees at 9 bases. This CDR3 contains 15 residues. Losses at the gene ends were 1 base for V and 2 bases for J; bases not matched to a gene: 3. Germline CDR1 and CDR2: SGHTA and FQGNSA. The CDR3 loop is CASSLGDRGAYEQYF. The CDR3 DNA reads TGTGCCAGCAGCTTAGGTGACAGGGGGGCCTACGAGCAGTACTTC.

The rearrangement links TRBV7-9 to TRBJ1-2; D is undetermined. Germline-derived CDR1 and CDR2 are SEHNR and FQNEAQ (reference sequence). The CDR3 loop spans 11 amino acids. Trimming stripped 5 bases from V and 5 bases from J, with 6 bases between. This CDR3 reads CASSPSYGYTF. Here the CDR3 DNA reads TGTGCCAGCAGCCCTAGTTATGGCTACACCTTC.

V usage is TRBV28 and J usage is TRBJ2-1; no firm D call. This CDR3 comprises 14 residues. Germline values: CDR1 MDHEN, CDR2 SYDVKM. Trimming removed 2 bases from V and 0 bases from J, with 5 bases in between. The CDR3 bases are TGTGCCAGCAGTTTAGCCTCCTCCTACAATGAGCAGTTCTTC. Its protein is CASSLASSYNEQFF.

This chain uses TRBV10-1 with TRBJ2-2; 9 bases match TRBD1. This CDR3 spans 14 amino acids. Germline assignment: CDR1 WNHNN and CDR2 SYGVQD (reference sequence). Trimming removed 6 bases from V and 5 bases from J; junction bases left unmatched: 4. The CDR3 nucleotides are TGCGCCAGCAGAGCCGGGACAGGGACCGGGGAGCTGTTTTTT. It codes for CASRAGTGTGELFF.

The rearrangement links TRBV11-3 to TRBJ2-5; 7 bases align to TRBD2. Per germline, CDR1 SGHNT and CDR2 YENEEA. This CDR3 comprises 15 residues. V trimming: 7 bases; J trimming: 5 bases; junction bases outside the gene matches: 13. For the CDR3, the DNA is TGTGCCAGCAAGGACTTAGCGGGCCCCCGGGAGACCCAGTACTTC. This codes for CASKDLAGPRETQYF.

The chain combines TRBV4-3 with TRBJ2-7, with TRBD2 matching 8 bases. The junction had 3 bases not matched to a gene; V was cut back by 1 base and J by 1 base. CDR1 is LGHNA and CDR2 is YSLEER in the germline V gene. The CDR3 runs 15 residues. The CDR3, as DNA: TGCGCCAGCAGCCAAGTAGCGGGGTTATCCTACGAGCAGTACTTC. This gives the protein CASSQVAGLSYEQYF.

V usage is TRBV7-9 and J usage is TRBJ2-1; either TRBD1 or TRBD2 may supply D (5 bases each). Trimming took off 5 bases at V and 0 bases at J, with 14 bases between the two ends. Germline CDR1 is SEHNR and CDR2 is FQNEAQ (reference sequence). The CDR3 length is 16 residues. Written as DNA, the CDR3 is TGTGCCAGCAGCATTGATGAGGGGAGCTCCTACAATGAGCAGTTCTTC. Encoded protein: CASSIDEGSSYNEQFF. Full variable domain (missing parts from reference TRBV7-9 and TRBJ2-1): DTGVSQNPRHKITKRGQNVTFRCDPISEHNRLYWYRQTLGQGPEFLTYFQNEAQLEKSRLLSDRFSAERPKGSFSTLEIQRTEQGDSAMYLCASSIDEGSSYNEQFFGPGTRLTVL.

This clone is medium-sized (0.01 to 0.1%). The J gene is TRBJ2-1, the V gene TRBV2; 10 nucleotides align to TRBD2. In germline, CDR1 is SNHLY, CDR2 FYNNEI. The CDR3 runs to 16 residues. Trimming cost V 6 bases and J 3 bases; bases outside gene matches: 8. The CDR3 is CASSHSSGGYYNEQFF. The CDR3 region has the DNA TGTGCCAGCAGCCACTCTAGCGGGGGCTACTACAATGAGCAGTTCTTC. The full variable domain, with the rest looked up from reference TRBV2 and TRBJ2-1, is EPEVTQTPSHQVTQMGQEVILRCVPISNHLYFYWYRQILGQKVEFLVSFYNNEISEKSEIFDDQFSVERPDGSNFTLKIRSTKLEDSAMYFCASSHSSGGYYNEQFFGPGTRLTVL.

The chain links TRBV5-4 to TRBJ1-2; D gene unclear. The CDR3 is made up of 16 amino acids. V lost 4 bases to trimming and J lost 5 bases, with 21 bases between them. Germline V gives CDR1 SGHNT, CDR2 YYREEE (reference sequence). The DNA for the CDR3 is TGTGCCAGCAGCGTCTCTAGCGGTTGGATCAGATATGGCTACACCTTC. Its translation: CASSVSSGWIRYGYTF.

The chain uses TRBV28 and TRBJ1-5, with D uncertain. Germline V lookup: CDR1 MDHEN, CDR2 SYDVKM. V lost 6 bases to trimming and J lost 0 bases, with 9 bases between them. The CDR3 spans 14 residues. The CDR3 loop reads CASRTSYSNQPQHF. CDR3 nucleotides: TGTGCCAGCAGGACATCTTATAGCAATCAGCCCCAGCATTTT. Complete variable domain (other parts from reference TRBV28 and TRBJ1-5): DVKVTQSSRYLVKRTGEKVFLECVQDMDHENMFWYRQDPGLGLRLIYFSYDVKMKEKGDIPEGYSVSREKKERFSLILESASTNQTSMYLCASRTSYSNQPQHFGDGTRLSIL.

CDR3 DNA sequence: TGTGCCAGCAAATCCACAGGGGGCAGCGGCTACACCTTC. It encodes CASKSTGGSGYTF. The rearrangement joins TRBV28 to TRBJ1-2; 9 bases are shared with TRBD1. V shed 7 bases and J 8 bases; nucleotides not matched to a gene: 8. The CDR3 extends over 13 amino acids. CDR1 and CDR2 from the germline V gene are MDHEN and SYDVKM.

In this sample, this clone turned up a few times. CDR3 protein: CAWSVRNTEAFF. The CDR3, as DNA: TGTGCCTGGAGTGTAAGGAACACTGAAGCTTTCTTT. The chain combines TRBV30 with TRBJ1-1; D is unclear. This CDR3 has 12 amino acids. CDR1 and CDR2 (germline): GTSNPN, SVGIG (reference sequence). Trimming shortened V by 0 bases and J by 1 base, and 3 bases separated the two germline ends.

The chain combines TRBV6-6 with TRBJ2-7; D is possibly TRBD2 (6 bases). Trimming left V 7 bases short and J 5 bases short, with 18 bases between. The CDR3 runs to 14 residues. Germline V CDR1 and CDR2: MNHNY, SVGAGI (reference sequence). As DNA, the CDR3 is TGTGCCAGCAATTTAAGCGGGTCCGGGGACGAGCAGTACTTC. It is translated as CASNLSGSGDEQYF.

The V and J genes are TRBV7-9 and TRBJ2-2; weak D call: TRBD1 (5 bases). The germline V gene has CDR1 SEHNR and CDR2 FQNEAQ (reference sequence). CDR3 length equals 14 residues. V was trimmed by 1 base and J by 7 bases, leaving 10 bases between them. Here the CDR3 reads CASSLGQGVGELFF. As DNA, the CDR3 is TGTGCCAGCAGCTTAGGGCAGGGCGTCGGGGAGCTGTTTTTT.

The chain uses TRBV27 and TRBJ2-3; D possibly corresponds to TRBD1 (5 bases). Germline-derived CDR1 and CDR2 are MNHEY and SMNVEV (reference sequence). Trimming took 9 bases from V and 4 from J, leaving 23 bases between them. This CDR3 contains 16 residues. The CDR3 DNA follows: TGTGCCAGTCACAGGTCCCCTGGAACAGGAGCAGATACGCAGTATTTT. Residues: CASHRSPGTGADTQYF.

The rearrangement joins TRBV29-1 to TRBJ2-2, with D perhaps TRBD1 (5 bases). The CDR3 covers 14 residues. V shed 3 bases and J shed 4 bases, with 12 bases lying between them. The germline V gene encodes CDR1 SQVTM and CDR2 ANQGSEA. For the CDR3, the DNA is TGCAGCGTTGATGTGGCAGGGTCCACCGGGGAGCTGTTTTTT. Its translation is CSVDVAGSTGELFF.

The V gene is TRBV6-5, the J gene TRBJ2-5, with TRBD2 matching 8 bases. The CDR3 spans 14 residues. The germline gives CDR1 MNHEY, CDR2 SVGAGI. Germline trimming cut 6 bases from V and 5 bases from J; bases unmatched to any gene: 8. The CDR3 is CASSPSGRGETQYF. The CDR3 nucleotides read TGTGCCAGCAGCCCCAGCGGGAGAGGGGAGACCCAGTACTTC.

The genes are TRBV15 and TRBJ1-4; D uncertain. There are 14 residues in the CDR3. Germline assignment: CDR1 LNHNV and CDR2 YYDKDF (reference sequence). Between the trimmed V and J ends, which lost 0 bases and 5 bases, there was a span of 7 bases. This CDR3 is CATSRDRQNEKLFF. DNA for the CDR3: TGTGCCACCAGCAGAGATCGGCAGAATGAAAAACTGTTTTTT.

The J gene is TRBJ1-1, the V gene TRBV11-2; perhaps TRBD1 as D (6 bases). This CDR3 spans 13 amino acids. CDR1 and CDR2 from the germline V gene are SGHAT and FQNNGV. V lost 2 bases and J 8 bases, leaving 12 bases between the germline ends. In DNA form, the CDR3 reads TGTGCCAGCAGCTTATTGGGGGGCCCAGAAGCTTTCTTT. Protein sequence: CASSLLGGPEAFF.

CDR3 DNA: TGTGCCAGCAGCGCCTCCTTAGGGGTTCCCGGGGAGCTGTTTTTT. This codes for CASSASLGVPGELFF. The chain has TRBV7-9 and TRBJ2-2; maybe TRBD1 (5 bases). Trimming pared 5 bases from V and 6 bases from J, leaving 16 bases between. Per germline, CDR1 SEHNR and CDR2 FQNEAQ (reference sequence). The CDR3 is 15 amino acids.

The CDR3 reads CASSMEGFYEQYF. CDR3 nucleotides: TGTGCCAGTAGTATGGAGGGGTTCTACGAGCAGTACTTC. This sequence joins TRBV19 and TRBJ2-7; tentative D call: TRBD2 (6 bases). Germline V gene lookup returns CDR1 LNHDA and CDR2 SQIVND (reference sequence). The V gene lost 3 bases and the J gene lost 3 bases, with 9 bases spanning the gap. The CDR3 is 13 residues long.

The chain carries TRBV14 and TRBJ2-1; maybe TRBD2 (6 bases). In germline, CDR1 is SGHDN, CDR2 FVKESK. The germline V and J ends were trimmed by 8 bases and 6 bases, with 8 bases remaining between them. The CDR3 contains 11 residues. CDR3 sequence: CASGGSNEQFF. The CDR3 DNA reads TGTGCCAGCGGGGGGAGCAATGAGCAGTTCTTC.

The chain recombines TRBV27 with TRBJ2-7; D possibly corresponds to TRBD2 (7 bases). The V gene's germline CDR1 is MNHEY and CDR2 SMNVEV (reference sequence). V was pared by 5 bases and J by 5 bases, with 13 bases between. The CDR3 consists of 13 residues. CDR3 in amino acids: CASSLRGANEQYF. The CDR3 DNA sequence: TGTGCCAGCAGTCTCCGGGGGGCCAACGAGCAGTACTTC.